The sequence of this T cell receptor beta chain was determined in a study of blood T cell repertoires in COVID-19 (dated by TCRdb to the early 2020s). The study in broad terms: The collaborator samples originated in the United States, Italy and Spain and spanned the acute and convalescent phases of COVID-19. HLA class I and class II types, where available, came from metadata supplied by the sample provider rather than from assay-based typing. The dataset comprised deeply sampled blood TCRbeta repertoires from subjects exposed to, actively infected with, or recovered from COVID-19. The prospective study material was composed of cDNA or gDNA derived from T cells, B-cell-depleted T cells, or PBMCs. A freely available public database, intended as a resource for researchers studying the immune response to SARS-CoV-2, is where the repertoires were released. A de-identified subject ID, COVID-19 status, age in years and sex were almost always included in the sample metadata. Samples came from the ongoing ImmuneRACE study (first 160 participants) plus 1,254 subjects from 6 global collaborators.

Comment on this clone: It has no known antigen specificity. Base qualities were left out, and no much larger clone turns up one base away.

TCRbeta CDR3 regions were amplified from genomic DNA by means of the immunoSEQ Assay, a bias-controlled multiplex PCR. Per the original workflow: Nucleated cell counts per sample were estimated from amplification of reference gene primers within the assay. To quantify the absolute abundance of each unique TCRbeta CDR3 rearrangement, sequence reads were collapsed and filtered. For each sample, productive Simpson clonality was calculated as the square root of Simpson's diversity index across productive rearrangements. TCRdb took this table from immuneACCESS and kept in-frame rearrangements with V and J called. Such tables lack part of the clones; where checked against another copy, unresolved V genes explain under half of the gap, and the rest is unexplained. For V, J and clone size, that table is used; D and trimming come from the DNA. This sample lists about 41,000 clones; around 82% were detected once. The ten largest clonotypes hold 35% to 45% of the sample.

Whole blood was collected in K2EDTA tubes by collaborating institutions according to the institutions' own protocols. For TCRbeta analysis, collaborator samples were shipped as frozen whole blood, as isolated PBMCs, or as DNA extracted from either sample type. Germline trimming: 5 bases from V, 0 bases from J; junction bases outside gene matches: 9. The CDR3 holds 17 amino acids from the cysteine to the phenylalanine. Only the CDR3 DNA is retained, 51 bases long and in frame from the first base. CDR1 and CDR2 are read off the germline V gene as MDHEN and SYDVKM. General findings and caveats noted by the study authors: Clinical and demographic metadata were provided uncurated, with the amount varying by source and participant.

The source is a woman of 80 years or more with active or convalescent COVID-19. Sequencing input: peripheral blood. The chain is made from TRBV28 and TRBJ1-3; TRBD1 aligns with 8 central bases. The CDR3 in this case is CASSSPGTGLSGNTIYF. The nucleotide sequence is TGTGCCAGCAGTAGTCCCGGGACAGGTCTCTCTGGAAACACCATATATTTT.